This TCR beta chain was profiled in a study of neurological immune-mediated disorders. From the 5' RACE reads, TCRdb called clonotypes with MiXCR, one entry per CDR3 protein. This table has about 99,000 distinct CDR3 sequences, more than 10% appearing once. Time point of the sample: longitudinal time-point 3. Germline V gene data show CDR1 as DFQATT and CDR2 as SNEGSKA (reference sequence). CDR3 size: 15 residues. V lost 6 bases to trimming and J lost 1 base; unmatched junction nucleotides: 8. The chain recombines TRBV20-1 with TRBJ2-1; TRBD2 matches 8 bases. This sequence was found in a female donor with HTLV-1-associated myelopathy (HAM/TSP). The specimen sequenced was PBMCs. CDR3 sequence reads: CSAPSGGLSYNEQFF. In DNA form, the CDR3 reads TGCAGTGCCCCGTCGGGGGGGTTGTCCTACAATGAGCAGTTCTTC.